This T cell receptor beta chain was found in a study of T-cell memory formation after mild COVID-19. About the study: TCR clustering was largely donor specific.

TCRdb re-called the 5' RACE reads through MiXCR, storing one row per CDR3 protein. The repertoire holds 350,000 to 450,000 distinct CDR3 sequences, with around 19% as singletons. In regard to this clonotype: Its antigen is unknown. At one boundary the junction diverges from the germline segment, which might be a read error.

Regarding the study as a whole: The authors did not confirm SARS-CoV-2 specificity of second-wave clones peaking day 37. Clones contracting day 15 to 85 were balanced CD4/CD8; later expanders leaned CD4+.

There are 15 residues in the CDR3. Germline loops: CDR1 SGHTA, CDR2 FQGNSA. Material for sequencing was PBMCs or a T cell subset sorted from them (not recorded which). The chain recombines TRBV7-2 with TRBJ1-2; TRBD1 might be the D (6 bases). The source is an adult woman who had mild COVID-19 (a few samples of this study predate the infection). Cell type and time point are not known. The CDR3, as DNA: TGTGCCAGCAGATTAGCAGGGGCTGGCAACTATGGCTACACCTTC. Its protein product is CASRLAGAGNYGYTF.